This TCR beta chain was sequenced during a study of blood T cell repertoires in COVID-19. Trimming removed 8 bases from V and 0 bases from J, with 14 bases in between. The CDR3 is made up of 14 amino acids. From germline, CDR1 is MNHEY and CDR2 SMNVEV (reference sequence). The table came from immunoSEQ multiplex PCR; TCRdb's copy has only in-frame clones and leaves some out. Altogether tens of thousands of clones are present, 86% being singletons, with the ten largest covering over 1.3%. The specimen was peripheral blood. The source of this sequence is a woman aged 55 to 70 with acute or convalescent COVID-19. The V gene is TRBV27, the J gene TRBJ2-7; a weak D match, TRBD2 (5 bases). CDR3 in amino acids: CASQSVDSSYEQYF. The CDR3, as DNA: TGTGCCAGCCAGTCCGTGGACTCCTCCTACGAGCAGTACTTC.